This T cell receptor beta chain was captured by sequencing in a study of T cells in Graves' hyperthyroidism and ophthalmopathy. Findings and limits, study-wide: Most expanded thyroid clonotypes above 0.001 recurred in blood.

RNA transcripts gave rise to amplified TCR beta CDR3 regions. The HTBI primer set served for first-round RT-PCR of the TCR CDR3. TCRdb reprocessed the multiplex PCR reads with MiXCR, giving one entry per CDR3 protein. The data hold about 840,000 distinct CDR3 sequences, with over 35% observed a single time. Germline CDR1 reads LNHDA; CDR2 reads SQIVND (reference sequence). Deletions cut 4 bases from V and 0 bases from J, with 10 bases between. The CDR3 covers 14 residues. This clonotype was seen a handful of times. Its target is not known. Each patient was aged 18 to 65 and had newly diagnosed hyperthyroidism of under 2 months' duration.

Sequencing was carried out using blood. The V gene is TRBV19, the J gene TRBJ2-7; the D is unclear. This sequence originates from a man aged 18 to 29 with Graves' hyperthyroidism. The CDR3 DNA sequence: TGTGCCAGTAGTAATCAACGGAGCTCCTACGAGCAGTACTTC. It translates to CASSNQRSSYEQYF.